This TCR beta chain was captured by sequencing in a study of CD8+ T cells in alopecia areata. RNA extraction and reverse transcription yielded cDNA as sequencing template. TCRdb's table, derived via immunoSEQ multiplex PCR, lists solely in-frame clones and lacks some. The data contain about 69,000 clones, 50% to 75% of them seen just once; the ten biggest clones take up roughly a sixth. CDR1 and CDR2 from the germline V gene are MNHEY and SVGAGI. CDR3 length: 13 amino acids. Trimming stripped 6 bases from V and 2 bases from J, with 11 bases between. The count of this clone is one. This specimen was CD8+ T cells sorted from blood, taken at week 0. This TCR was sampled from a human donor with alopecia areata. The chain employs TRBV6-5 and TRBJ2-7; a possible D gene is TRBD1 (6 bases). The CDR3, as DNA: TGTGCCAGCAGGCCGGGACATACCTACGAGCAGTACTTC. It yields the protein CASRPGHTYEQYF.